The 12 T cell receptor beta chains in this list originate from one sample, sequenced in a study of CD8 T cells in ankylosing spondylitis. MiXCR, applied by TCRdb to the 5' RACE reads, yields one record per CDR3 protein. The sample lists roughly 250,000 distinct CDR3 sequences, about 10% occurring once. Sequenced sample: blood, either unsorted or a sorted T cell fraction (not recorded which). These receptors were obtained from a male donor with ankylosing spondylitis or in good health (not recorded which).

The chain combines TRBV20-1 with TRBJ2-3; D gene unclear. Trimming left V 3 bases short and J 0 bases short, with 19 bases between. Germline loops: CDR1 DFQATT, CDR2 SNEGSKA (reference sequence). The CDR3 has 17 residues. As DNA, the CDR3 is TGCAGTGCTAGTCTGACCCTGACGGCCGGCAGCACAGATACGCAGTATTTT. Translated: CSASLTLTAGSTDTQYF.

This clonotype appeared many times. The chain uses TRBV24-1 and TRBJ2-3; possible D gene TRBD1, 5 bases. This CDR3 comprises 11 residues. V lost 10 bases and J lost 9, with 13 bases in between. CDR1 and CDR2 (germline): KGHDR, SFDVKD. The CDR3 DNA reads as TGTGCCACGGAGCAGGGCGGCACGCAGTATTTT. Translating gives CATEQGGTQYF.

There are a few counts of this clonotype. This chain uses TRBV29-1 with TRBJ1-2; D ambiguous. The ends were cut back, 6 bases at V and 0 bases at J, with 14 bases in the middle. The CDR3 loop spans 14 amino acids. Germline CDR1 is SQVTM and CDR2 is ANQGSEA. Here the CDR3 reads CSVGSGEANYGYTF. In DNA form, the CDR3 reads TGCAGCGTGGGATCAGGAGAAGCTAACTATGGCTACACCTTC. The full variable domain, rest sourced from reference TRBV29-1 and TRBJ1-2, is SAVISQKPSRDICQRGTSLTIQCQVDSQVTMMFWYRQQPGQSLTLIATANQGSEATYESGFVIDKFPISRPNLTFSTLTVSNMSPEDSSIYLCSVGSGEANYGYTFGSGTRLTVV.

Note on this clonotype: A much larger clone lies one base from this, so it may be a read error. The chain recombines TRBV4-2 with TRBJ1-2; D not certain. Germline V lookup: CDR1 LGHNA, CDR2 YNFKEQ. This CDR3 contains 12 residues. The CDR3 sequence is CAISPRIDGYTF. The CDR3 nucleotides are TGTGCCATCAGCCCCCGAATCGACGGCTACACCTTC.

The V call is TRBV3-1, the J call TRBJ1-6; D remains unclear. Germline CDR1 reads LGHDT; CDR2 reads YNNKEL (reference sequence). The V end lost 3 bases, the J end lost 8 bases, and 11 bases lay between the germline ends. The CDR3 is 14 residues long. The CDR3 sequence: CASSHTAGDSPLHF. CDR3 sequence (DNA): TGTGCCAGCAGCCATACAGCGGGAGATTCACCCCTCCACTTT.

The rearrangement links TRBV19 to TRBJ2-2; TRBD1 matches at 7 bases. The CDR3 covers 14 residues. The V gene end was trimmed by 7 bases and the J gene end by 6 bases; junction bases not matched to a gene: 8. CDR1 and CDR2 (germline): LNHDA, SQIVND (reference sequence). CDR3 residues: CASTRTGSSGELFF. DNA of the CDR3: TGTGCCAGTACCCGGACAGGCTCGTCCGGGGAGCTGTTTTTT.

This clonotype was counted once. With a much larger clone just one base away, this may be a read error. V and J are TRBV30 and TRBJ1-5, with 7 positions matching TRBD1. Losses at the gene ends were 4 bases for V and 2 bases for J; bases not matched to a gene: 14. Germline V CDR1 and CDR2: GTSNPN, SVGIG (reference sequence). The CDR3 runs to 17 residues. CDR3 residues: CAWNVPRDRVGNQPQHF. DNA of the CDR3: TGTGCCTGGAACGTACCTCGCGACAGGGTAGGCAATCAGCCCCAGCATTTT. Supplemented by reference TRBV30 and TRBJ1-5, the full variable domain reads SQTIHQWPATLVQPVGSPLSLECTVEGTSNPNLYWYRQAAGRGLQLLFYSVGIGQISSEVPQNLSASRPQDRQFILSSKKLLLSDSGFYLCAWNVPRDRVGNQPQHFGDGTRLSIL.

The V and J genes are TRBV7-2 and TRBJ2-3; D is unclear. The CDR3 has 14 residues. V gave up 1 base and J gave up 2 bases, with 7 bases separating them. The germline gives CDR1 SGHTA, CDR2 FQGNSA. The CDR3 region has the DNA TGTGCCAGCAGCTTAGGGCACCTCACAGATACGCAGTATTTT. Amino acid sequence: CASSLGHLTDTQYF.

The table lists this clonotype with a few counts. The chain recombines TRBV29-1 with TRBJ2-1; TRBD2 matches 13 bases. Germline-derived CDR1 and CDR2 are SQVTM and ANQGSEA. This CDR3 has 14 residues. Germline trimming cut 4 bases from V and 7 bases from J; bases unmatched to any gene: 4. The chain's CDR3 is CSVVSLAGGNEQFF. CDR3 nucleotides: TGCAGCGTTGTGTCACTAGCGGGAGGGAATGAGCAGTTCTTC.

This clonotype was observed many times. V and J are TRBV20-1 and TRBJ2-1, with D unresolved. The germline V gene encodes CDR1 DFQATT and CDR2 SNEGSKA (reference sequence). The CDR3 contains 14 residues. V gave up 6 bases and J gave up 0 bases, with 12 bases separating them. CDR3 residues: CSAARVSSYNEQFF. The CDR3 coding sequence is TGCAGTGCCGCTAGGGTGAGCTCCTACAATGAGCAGTTCTTC.

This clonotype appeared a few times. The chain combines TRBV30 with TRBJ2-1, with 7 bases matching TRBD1. This CDR3 comprises 12 residues. Trimming cost V 2 bases and J 9 bases; bases outside gene matches: 4. Looked up from germline, CDR1 is GTSNPN and CDR2 is SVGIG (reference sequence). The chain's CDR3 is CAWSQGTVEQFF. The CDR3 coding sequence is TGTGCCTGGAGTCAAGGGACAGTTGAGCAGTTCTTC.

This clonotype was seen at least ten times. The V call is TRBV4-2, the J call TRBJ1-2, with D uncertain. The CDR3 is 15 residues long. Germline lookup yields CDR1 LGHNA and CDR2 YNFKEQ. V was pared by 0 bases and J by 2 bases, with 10 bases between. CDR3 sequence (DNA): TGTGCCAGCAGCCAAGACCGGACGGGGAACTATGGCTACACCTTC. It codes for CASSQDRTGNYGYTF.